This passage covers 2 T cell receptor beta chains from one sample sequenced in a study of early T cells in non-severe SARS-CoV-2 infection. TCRdb analysed the 5' RACE reads with MiXCR anew, one entry per CDR3 protein. Here the sample spans some 37,000 distinct CDR3 sequences, approximately 10% being singletons. The sample comprised whole blood. The receptors were gathered from an adult who was a healthcare worker with PCR-confirmed SARS-CoV-2 infection or an uninfected control (not recorded which).

The chain employs TRBV13 and TRBJ1-3, with 9 bases aligning to TRBD1. This CDR3 region has 14 residues. CDR1 and CDR2 (germline): PRHDT, FYEKMQ (reference sequence). After removal of 6 bases from V and 0 bases from J, the junction contained 0 bases not matched to a gene. CDR3 in amino acids: CASRDRGSGNTIYF. In DNA form, the CDR3 reads TGTGCCAGCAGGGACAGGGGCTCTGGAAACACCATATATTTT. Based on the CDR3 plus reference TRBV13 and TRBJ1-3, the full variable domain is AAGVIQSPRHLIKEKRETATLKCYPIPRHDTVYWYQQGPGQDPQFLISFYEKMQSDKGSIPDRFSAQQFSDYHSELNMSSLELGDSALYFCASRDRGSGNTIYFGEGSWLTVV.

This clonotype was recorded at least ten times. This chain uses TRBV11-1 with TRBJ2-5, with D uncertain. CDR1 is SGHAT and CDR2 is FQDESV in the germline V gene (reference sequence). Deletions cut 5 bases from V and 2 bases from J, with 12 bases between. The CDR3 totals 14 residues. CDR3 nucleotides: TGTGCCAGCAGCCCCCGCAGAAGACAAGAGACCCAGTACTTC. This sequence encodes CASSPRRRQETQYF.